This TCR beta chain was profiled in a study of control samples from healthy donors and cancer patients. This CDR3 is 14 amino acids long. Per the germline V gene, CDR1 is KGHSH and CDR2 is LQKENI. V was pared by 0 bases and J by 7 bases, with 12 bases between. Clones were sequenced by immunoSEQ multiplex PCR, and TCRdb holds only the in-frame ones, with some missing. This sample has about 120,000 clones, with 85% to 90% found just once. Sequencing was carried out using blood. This clonotype was sampled from a man aged 30 to 39 in good health. The V gene is TRBV18, the J gene TRBJ1-2, with D possibly being TRBD1 (6 bases). This CDR3 is CASSPPSQGLGYTF. The DNA for the CDR3 is TGTGCCAGCTCACCACCTTCCCAGGGGCTTGGCTACACCTTC.